The source of this TCR beta chain is a study of blood T cell repertoires in COVID-19. Assay: immunoSEQ multiplex PCR; the TCRdb copy retains only in-frame clones and omits some. The sample shows roughly 250,000 clones, 80% to 90% of them seen only once. Germline CDR1 is KGHSH and CDR2 is LQKENI. Trimming took 2 bases from V and 6 from J, leaving 10 bases between them. This CDR3 spans 14 amino acids. This TCR derives from a woman aged 40 to 50 who had been exposed to COVID-19. The gene calls are TRBV18 and TRBJ2-2, with D uncertain. The specimen was PBMCs or T cells enriched from blood (not recorded which). CDR3 DNA: TGTGCCAGCTCACCAGAGGAGCGAGCCGGGGAGCTGTTTTTT. This codes for CASSPEERAGELFF.